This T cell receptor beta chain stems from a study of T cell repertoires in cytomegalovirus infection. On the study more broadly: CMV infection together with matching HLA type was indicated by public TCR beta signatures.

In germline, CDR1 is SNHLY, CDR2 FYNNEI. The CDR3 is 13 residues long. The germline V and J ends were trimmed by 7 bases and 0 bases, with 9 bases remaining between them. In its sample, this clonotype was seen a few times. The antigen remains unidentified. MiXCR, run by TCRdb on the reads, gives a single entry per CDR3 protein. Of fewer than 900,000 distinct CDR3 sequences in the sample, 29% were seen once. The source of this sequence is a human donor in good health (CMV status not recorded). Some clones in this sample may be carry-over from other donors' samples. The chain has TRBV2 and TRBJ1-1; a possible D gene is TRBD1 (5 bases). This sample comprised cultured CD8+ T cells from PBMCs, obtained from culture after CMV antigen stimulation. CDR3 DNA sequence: TGTGCCAGCATCATGACAGTGAACACTGAAGCTTTCTTT. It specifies CASIMTVNTEAFF.